This T cell receptor beta chain was identified in a study of blood T cell repertoires in COVID-19. Study summary: COVID-19 samples from acute and convalescent phases originated in the United States, Italy and Spain.

In germline, CDR1 is MNHEY, CDR2 SVGAGI. This CDR3 is 13 amino acids long. Trimming took off 5 bases at V and 4 bases at J, with 9 bases between the two ends. How the authors handled the data: Amplification of reference gene primers was used by the study to estimate nucleated cell counts. The protocol was immunoSEQ multiplex PCR, while the TCRdb copy is restricted to in-frame clones and leaves out a portion. From that table come the V and J calls and clone size; the DNA was used to work out D and trimming. The repertoire includes around 300,000 clones, 70% to 90% of them detected once, and around 2.9% sits in the top ten.

The clonotype originates from a woman aged 25 to 39 with active or convalescent COVID-19. The sample comprised peripheral blood. The V call is TRBV6-5, the J call TRBJ1-5; TRBD1 is a possible D gene (6 bases). The CDR3 nucleotides read TGTGCCAGCAGTCCCGACAGGAATCAGCCCCAGCATTTT. Translating it yields CASSPDRNQPQHF.